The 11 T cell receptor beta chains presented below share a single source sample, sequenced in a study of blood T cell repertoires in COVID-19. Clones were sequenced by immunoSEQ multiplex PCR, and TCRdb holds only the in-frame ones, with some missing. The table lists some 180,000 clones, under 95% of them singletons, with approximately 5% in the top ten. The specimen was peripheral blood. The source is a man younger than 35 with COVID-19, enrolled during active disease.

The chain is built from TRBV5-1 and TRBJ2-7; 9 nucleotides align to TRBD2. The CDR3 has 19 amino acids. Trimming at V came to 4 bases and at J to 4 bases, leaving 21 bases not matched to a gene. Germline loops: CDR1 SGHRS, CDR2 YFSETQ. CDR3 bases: TGCGCCAGCAGCATGCCGGGGACTAGCCTTCCAGAAGGGGTTTACGAGCAGTACTTC. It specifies CASSMPGTSLPEGVYEQYF.

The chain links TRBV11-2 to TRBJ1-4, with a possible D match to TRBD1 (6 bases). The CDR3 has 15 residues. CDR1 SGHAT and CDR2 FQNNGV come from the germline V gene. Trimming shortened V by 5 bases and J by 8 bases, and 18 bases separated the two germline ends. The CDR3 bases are TGTGCCAGCAGCGGATCCGGGACAAAGGGGGAAAAACTGTTTTTT. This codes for CASSGSGTKGEKLFF.

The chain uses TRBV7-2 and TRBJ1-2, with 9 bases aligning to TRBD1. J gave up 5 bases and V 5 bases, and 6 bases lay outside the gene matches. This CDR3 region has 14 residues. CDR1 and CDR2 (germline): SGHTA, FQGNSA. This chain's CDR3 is CASSRGTGQYGYTF. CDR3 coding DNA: TGTGCCAGCAGCAGAGGGACAGGGCAGTATGGCTACACCTTC.

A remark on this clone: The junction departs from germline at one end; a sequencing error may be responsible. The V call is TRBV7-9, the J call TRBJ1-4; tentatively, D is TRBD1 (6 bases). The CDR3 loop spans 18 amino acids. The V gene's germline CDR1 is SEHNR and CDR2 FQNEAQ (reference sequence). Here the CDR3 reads CASSPQAGAIAKGEKLLF. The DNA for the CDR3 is TGTGCCAGCAGCCCTCAGGCGGGGGCCATTGCAAAGGGTGAAAAACTGCTTTTT.

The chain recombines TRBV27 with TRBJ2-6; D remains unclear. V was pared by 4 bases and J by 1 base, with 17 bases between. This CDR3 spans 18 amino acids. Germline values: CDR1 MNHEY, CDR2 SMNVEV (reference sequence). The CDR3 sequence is CASSSPGRTNSGANVLTF. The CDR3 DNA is TGTGCCAGCAGTTCCCCTGGGCGTACCAATTCTGGGGCCAACGTCCTGACTTTC.

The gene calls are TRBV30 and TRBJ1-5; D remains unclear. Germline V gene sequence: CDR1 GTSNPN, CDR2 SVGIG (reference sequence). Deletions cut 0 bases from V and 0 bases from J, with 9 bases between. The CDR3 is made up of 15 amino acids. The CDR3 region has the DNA TGTGCCTGGAGTGTACCAGGATATAGCAATCAGCCCCAGCATTTT. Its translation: CAWSVPGYSNQPQHF. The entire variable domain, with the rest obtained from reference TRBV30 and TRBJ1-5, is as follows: SQTIHQWPATLVQPVGSPLSLECTVEGTSNPNLYWYRQAAGRGLQLLFYSVGIGQISSEVPQNLSASRPQDRQFILSSKKLLLSDSGFYLCAWSVPGYSNQPQHFGDGTRLSIL.

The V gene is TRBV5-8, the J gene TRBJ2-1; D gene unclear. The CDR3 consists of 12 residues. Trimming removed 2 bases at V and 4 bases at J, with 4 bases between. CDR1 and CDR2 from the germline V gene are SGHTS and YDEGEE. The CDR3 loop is CASSFAYNEQFF. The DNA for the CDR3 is TGTGCCAGCAGCTTCGCGTACAATGAGCAGTTCTTC.

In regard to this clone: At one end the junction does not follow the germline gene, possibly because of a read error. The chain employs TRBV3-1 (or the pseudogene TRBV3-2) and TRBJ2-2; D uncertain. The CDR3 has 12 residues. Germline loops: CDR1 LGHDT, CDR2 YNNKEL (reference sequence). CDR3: CASSRNTGELFF. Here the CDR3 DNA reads TGTGCCAGCAGCCGCAACACGGGGGAGCTGTTTTTT.

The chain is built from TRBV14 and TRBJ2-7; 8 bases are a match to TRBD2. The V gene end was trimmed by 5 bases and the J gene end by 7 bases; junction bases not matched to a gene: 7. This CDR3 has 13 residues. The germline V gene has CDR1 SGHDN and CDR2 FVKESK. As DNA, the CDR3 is TGTGCCAGCAGCTATTTGACGGGAGGGGAGCAGTACTTC. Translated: CASSYLTGGEQYF.

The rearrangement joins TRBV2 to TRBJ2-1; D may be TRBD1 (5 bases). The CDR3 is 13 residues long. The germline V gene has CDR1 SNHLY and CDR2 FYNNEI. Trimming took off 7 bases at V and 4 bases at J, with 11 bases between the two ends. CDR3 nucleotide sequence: TGTGCCAGCAATCTGGGGCCATACAATGAGCAGTTCTTC. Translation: CASNLGPYNEQFF.

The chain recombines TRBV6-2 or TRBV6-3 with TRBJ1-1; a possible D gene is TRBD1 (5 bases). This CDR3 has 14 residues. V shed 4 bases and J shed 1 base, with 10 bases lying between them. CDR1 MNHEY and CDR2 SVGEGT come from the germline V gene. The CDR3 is CASSSLRENTEAFF. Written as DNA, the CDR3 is TGTGCCAGCAGTTCCCTCAGGGAGAACACTGAAGCTTTCTTT.